Below, 5 T cell receptor beta chains from the same sample are listed, as sequenced in a study of post-analysis software for immune sequencing data. Findings and caveats of the study: Roughly 5 TRBV segments occurring more often in patients than controls included TRBV5-6, TRBV5-1 and TRBV20-1.

These TCRs are of unknown antigen specificity. cDNA libraries for TCR beta contained unique molecular identifiers. Via MiXCR, TCRdb re-called the PCR reads, giving one row per CDR3 protein. This sample carries hundreds of thousands of distinct CDR3 sequences, approximately 50% of them seen once, and the ten largest clones take about 4.8%. The sample consisted of blood. The receptor set was obtained from a girl under 18 with multiple sclerosis.

This clonotype was counted between two and nine times. The chain recombines TRBV20-1 with TRBJ2-1; D may be TRBD2 (7 bases). Trimming pared 6 bases from V and 10 bases from J, leaving 19 bases between. The germline CDR1 and CDR2 sequences are DFQATT and SNEGSKA (reference sequence). The CDR3 sequence is 13 residues long. In nucleotides, the CDR3 is TGCAGTGCCCGCGGGGGCGGGACGACCGAGCAGTTCTTC. Amino acid sequence: CSARGGGTTEQFF.

This clonotype was detected only a few times. The chain carries TRBV2 and TRBJ2-1, with 8 bases fitting TRBD2. Germline CDR1 is SNHLY and CDR2 is FYNNEI. CDR3 length: 14 residues. V was clipped by 6 bases and J by 6 bases; unmatched bases: 7. CDR3 in DNA: TGTGCCAGCAGCCGGACTAGCCTCCCCAATGAGCAGTTCTTC. It translates to CASSRTSLPNEQFF.

V usage is TRBV12-3 or TRBV12-4 and J usage is TRBJ1-2; D unclear. The CDR3 covers 15 residues. V gave up 6 bases and J gave up 0 bases, with 14 bases separating them. In nucleotides, the CDR3 is TGTGCCAGCAGAATGGAAGGTCTGCCTAACTATGGCTACACCTTC. Translated, it gives CASRMEGLPNYGYTF.

The chain uses TRBV6-5 and TRBJ2-7, with TRBD1 matching 8 bases. With V trimmed by 4 bases and J by 5 bases, 4 bases remained unmatched. The CDR3 is 13 amino acids. The germline V gene encodes CDR1 MNHEY and CDR2 SVGAGI. The CDR3 nucleotides are TGTGCCAGCAGTTTGACAGGGGCCGACGAGCAGTACTTC. It specifies CASSLTGADEQYF.

The CDR3 loop is CAWTLGGIYYGYTF. The CDR3 DNA reads TGTGCCTGGACCCTAGGGGGGATATACTATGGCTACACCTTC. The rearrangement uses TRBV30 and TRBJ1-2, with D possibly matching TRBD1 (6 bases). Trimming shortened V by 4 bases and J by 3 bases, and 15 bases separated the two germline ends. The CDR3 spans 14 residues. Germline loops: CDR1 GTSNPN, CDR2 SVGIG (reference sequence).